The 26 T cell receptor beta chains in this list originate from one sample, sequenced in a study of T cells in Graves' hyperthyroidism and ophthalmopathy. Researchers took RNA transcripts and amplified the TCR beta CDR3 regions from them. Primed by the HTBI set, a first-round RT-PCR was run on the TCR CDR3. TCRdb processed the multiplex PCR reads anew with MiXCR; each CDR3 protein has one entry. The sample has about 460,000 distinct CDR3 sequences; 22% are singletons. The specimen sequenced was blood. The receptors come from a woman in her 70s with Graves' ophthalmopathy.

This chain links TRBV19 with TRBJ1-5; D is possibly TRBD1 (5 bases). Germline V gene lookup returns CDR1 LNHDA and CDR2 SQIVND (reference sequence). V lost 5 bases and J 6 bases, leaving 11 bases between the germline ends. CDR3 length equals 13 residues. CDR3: CASSSHGAQPQHF. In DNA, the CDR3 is TGTGCCAGTAGTTCCCATGGGGCTCAGCCCCAGCATTTT.

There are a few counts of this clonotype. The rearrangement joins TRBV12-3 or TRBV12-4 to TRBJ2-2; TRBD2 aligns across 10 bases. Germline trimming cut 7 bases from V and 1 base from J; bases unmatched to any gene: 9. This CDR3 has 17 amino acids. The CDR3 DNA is TGTGCCAGCACCCTGGCAGCGGGAGGGAGGAACACCGGGGAGCTGTTTTTT. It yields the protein CASTLAAGGRNTGELFF.

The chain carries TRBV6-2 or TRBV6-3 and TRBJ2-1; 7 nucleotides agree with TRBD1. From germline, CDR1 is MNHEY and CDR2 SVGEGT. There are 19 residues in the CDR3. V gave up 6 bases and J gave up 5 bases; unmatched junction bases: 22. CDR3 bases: TGTGCCAGCAGCCGGGCCCGGGACAGCCAGAGGTTTAAGAACAATGAGCAGTTCTTC. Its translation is CASSRARDSQRFKNNEQFF.

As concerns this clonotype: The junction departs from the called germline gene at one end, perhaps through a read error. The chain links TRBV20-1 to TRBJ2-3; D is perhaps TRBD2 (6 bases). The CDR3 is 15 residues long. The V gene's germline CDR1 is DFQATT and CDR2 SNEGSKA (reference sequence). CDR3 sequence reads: CSAGEPGEGTDTQYF. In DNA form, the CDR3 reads TGCAGTGCTGGAGAACCGGGGGAGGGCACAGATACGCAGTATTTT.

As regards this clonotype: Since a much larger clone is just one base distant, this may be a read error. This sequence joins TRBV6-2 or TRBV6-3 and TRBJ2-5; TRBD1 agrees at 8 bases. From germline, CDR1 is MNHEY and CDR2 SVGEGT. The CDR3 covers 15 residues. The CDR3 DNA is TGTACCAGCACTTTGAACACAGGGGGACAAGAGACCCAGTACTTC. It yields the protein CTSTLNTGGQETQYF.

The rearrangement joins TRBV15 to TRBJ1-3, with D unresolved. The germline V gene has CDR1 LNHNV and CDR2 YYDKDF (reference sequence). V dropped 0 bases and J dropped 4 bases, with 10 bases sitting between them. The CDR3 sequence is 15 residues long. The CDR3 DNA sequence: TGTGCCACCAGCAGAGATGCGGGTATGGGAAACACCATATATTTT. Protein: CATSRDAGMGNTIYF. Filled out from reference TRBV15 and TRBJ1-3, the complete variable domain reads DAMVIQNPRYQVTQFGKPVTLSCSQTLNHNVMYWYQQKSSQAPKLLFHYYDKDFNNEADTPDNFQSRRPNTSFCFLDIRSPGLGDTAMYLCATSRDAGMGNTIYFGEGSWLTVV.

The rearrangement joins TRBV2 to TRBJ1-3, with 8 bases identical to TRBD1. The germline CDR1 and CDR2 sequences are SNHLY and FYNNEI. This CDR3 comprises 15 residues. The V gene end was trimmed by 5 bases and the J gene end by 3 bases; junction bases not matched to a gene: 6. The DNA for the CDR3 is TGTGCCAGCAGTCCCGACAGGGGAGGTGGAAACACCATATATTTT. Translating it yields CASSPDRGGGNTIYF. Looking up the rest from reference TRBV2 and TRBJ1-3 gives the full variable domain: EPEVTQTPSHQVTQMGQEVILRCVPISNHLYFYWYRQILGQKVEFLVSFYNNEISEKSEIFDDQFSVERPDGSNFTLKIRSTKLEDSAMYFCASSPDRGGGNTIYFGEGSWLTVV.

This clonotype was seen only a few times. CDR3 DNA sequence: TGTGCCAGCTCGTCCACAGCAGCCGGAAACACCATATATTTT. The encoded protein is CASSSTAAGNTIYF. The rearrangement links TRBV2 to TRBJ1-3; D gene unclear. The V and J ends lost 8 bases and 4 bases respectively, with 15 bases between them. The CDR3 length is 14 residues. CDR1 and CDR2 from the germline V gene are SNHLY and FYNNEI.

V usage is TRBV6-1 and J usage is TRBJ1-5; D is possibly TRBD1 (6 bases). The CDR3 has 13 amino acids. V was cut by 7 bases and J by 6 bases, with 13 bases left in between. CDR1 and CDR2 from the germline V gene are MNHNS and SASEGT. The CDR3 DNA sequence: TGTGCCAGCAAGGGGGGTCAAGGTCAGCCCCAGCATTTT. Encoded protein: CASKGGQGQPQHF.

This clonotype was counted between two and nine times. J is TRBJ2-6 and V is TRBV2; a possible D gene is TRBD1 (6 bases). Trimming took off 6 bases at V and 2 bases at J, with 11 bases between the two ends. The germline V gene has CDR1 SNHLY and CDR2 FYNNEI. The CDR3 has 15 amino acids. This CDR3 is CASRHRVPGANVLTF. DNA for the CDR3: TGTGCCAGCAGGCACAGGGTTCCTGGGGCCAACGTCCTGACTTTC.

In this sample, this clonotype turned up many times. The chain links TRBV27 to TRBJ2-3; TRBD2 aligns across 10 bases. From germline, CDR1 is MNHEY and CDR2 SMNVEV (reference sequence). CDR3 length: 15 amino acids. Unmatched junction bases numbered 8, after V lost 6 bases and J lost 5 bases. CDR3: CASSPGLAFEDTQYF. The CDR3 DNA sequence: TGTGCCAGCAGCCCGGGACTAGCGTTCGAAGATACGCAGTATTTT.

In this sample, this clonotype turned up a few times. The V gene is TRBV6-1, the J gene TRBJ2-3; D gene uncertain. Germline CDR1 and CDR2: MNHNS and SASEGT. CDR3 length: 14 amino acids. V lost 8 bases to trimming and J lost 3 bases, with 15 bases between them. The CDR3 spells CASADVLGTDTQYF. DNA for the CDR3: TGTGCCAGCGCCGACGTTCTAGGAACAGATACGCAGTATTTT.

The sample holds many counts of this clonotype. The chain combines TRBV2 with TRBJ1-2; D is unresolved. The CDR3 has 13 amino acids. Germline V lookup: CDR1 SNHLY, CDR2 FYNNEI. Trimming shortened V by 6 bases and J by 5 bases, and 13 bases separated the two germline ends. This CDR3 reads CASRDDKLYGYTF. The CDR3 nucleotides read TGTGCCAGCAGAGATGACAAACTATATGGCTACACCTTC.

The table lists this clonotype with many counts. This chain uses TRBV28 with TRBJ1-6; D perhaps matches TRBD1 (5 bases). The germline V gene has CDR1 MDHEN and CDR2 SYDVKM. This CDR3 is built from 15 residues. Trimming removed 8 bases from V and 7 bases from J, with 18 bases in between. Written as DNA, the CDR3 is TGTGCCAGCTGTGTGGGGCAGGGCGGAAATTCACCCCTCCACTTT. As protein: CASCVGQGGNSPLHF.

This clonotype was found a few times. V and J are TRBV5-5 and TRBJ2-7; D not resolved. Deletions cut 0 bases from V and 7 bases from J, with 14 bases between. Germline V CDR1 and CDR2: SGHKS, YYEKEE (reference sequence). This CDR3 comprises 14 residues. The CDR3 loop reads CASSLDPGSGEQYF. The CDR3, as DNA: TGTGCCAGCAGCTTGGACCCAGGATCGGGTGAGCAGTACTTC.

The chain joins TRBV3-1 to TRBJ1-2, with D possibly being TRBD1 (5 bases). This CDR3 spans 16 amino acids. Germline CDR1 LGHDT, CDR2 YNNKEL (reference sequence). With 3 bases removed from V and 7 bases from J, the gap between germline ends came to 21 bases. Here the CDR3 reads CASSQSLMGGSGGYTF. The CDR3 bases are TGTGCCAGCAGCCAGAGTTTGATGGGGGGATCGGGTGGCTACACCTTC.

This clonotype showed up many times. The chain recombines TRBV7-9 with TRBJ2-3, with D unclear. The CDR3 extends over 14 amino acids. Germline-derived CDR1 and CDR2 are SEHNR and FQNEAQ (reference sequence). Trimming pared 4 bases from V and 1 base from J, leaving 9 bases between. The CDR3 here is CASSSWTGTDTQYF. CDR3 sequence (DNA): TGTGCCAGCAGCTCGTGGACGGGCACAGATACGCAGTATTTT.

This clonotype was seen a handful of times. The CDR3 here is CASSFSRKETQYF. CDR3 nucleotide sequence: TGTGCCAGCAGCTTTTCTAGAAAAGAGACCCAGTACTTC. V and J are TRBV11-2 and TRBJ2-5; no clear D gene. The length of the CDR3 is 13 residues. Looked up from germline, CDR1 is SGHAT and CDR2 is FQNNGV. V was pared by 3 bases and J by 3 bases, with 8 bases between.

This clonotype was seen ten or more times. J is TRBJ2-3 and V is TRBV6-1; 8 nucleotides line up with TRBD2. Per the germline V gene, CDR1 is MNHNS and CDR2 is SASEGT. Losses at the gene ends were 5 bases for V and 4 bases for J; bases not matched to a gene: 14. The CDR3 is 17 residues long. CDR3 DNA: TGTGCCAGCAGTCCCGGACTAGCTGGTGGACCAGCAGATACGCAGTATTTT. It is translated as CASSPGLAGGPADTQYF.

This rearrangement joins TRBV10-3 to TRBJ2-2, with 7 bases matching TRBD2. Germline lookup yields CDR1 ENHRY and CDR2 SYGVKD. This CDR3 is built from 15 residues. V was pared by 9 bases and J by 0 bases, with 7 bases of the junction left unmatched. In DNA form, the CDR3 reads TGTGCCATGGCCGGACGGGGGGCGAACACCGGGGAGCTGTTTTTT. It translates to CAMAGRGANTGELFF.

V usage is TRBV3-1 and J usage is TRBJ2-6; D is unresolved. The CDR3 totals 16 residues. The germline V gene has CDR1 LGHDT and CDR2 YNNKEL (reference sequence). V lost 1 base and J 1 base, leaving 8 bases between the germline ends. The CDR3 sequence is CASSQASISGANVLTF. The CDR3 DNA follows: TGTGCCAGCAGCCAAGCAAGCATATCTGGGGCCAACGTCCTGACTTTC.

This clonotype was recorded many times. CDR3 nucleotide sequence: TGTGCCAGCGGGAACATGGCATCGGGCTACACCTTC. Protein: CASGNMASGYTF. The V gene is TRBV7-9, the J gene TRBJ1-2; D gene uncertain. The CDR3 is 12 residues long. Germline CDR1 SEHNR, CDR2 FQNEAQ (reference sequence). With 8 bases removed from V and 8 bases from J, the gap between germline ends came to 15 bases.

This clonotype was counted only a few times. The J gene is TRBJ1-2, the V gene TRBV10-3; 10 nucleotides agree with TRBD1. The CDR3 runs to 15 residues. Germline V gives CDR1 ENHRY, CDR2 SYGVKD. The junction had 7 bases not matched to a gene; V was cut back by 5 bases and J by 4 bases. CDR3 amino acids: CAISNSGTGVYGYTF. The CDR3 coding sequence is TGTGCCATCAGTAATTCCGGGACAGGGGTCTATGGCTACACCTTC.

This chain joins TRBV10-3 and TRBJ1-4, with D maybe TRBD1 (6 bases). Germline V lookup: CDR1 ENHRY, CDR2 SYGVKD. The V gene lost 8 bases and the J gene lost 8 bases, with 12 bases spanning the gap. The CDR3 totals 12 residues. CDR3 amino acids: CAIGRGGEKLFF. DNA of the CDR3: TGTGCCATCGGCAGGGGAGGGGAAAAACTGTTTTTT.

This CDR3 reads CASSLTGGGASTDTQYF. CDR3 DNA sequence: TGCGCCAGCAGCTTGACCGGCGGTGGGGCTAGCACAGATACGCAGTATTTT. The chain is built from TRBV5-1 and TRBJ2-3, with D tentatively TRBD1 (5 bases). The CDR3 covers 17 residues. In germline, CDR1 is SGHRS, CDR2 YFSETQ. With 1 base removed from V and 0 bases from J, the gap between germline ends came to 15 bases.

The CDR3 spells CSARGAGGRARTDTQYF. CDR3 sequence (DNA): TGCAGTGCCAGGGGTGCGGGAGGACGGGCGCGCACAGATACGCAGTATTTT. This chain joins TRBV20-1 and TRBJ2-3; TRBD2 agrees at 8 bases. Germline V gene sequence: CDR1 DFQATT, CDR2 SNEGSKA (reference sequence). This CDR3 has 17 residues. V lost 6 bases, J lost 1 base, and 15 bases stayed unmatched.